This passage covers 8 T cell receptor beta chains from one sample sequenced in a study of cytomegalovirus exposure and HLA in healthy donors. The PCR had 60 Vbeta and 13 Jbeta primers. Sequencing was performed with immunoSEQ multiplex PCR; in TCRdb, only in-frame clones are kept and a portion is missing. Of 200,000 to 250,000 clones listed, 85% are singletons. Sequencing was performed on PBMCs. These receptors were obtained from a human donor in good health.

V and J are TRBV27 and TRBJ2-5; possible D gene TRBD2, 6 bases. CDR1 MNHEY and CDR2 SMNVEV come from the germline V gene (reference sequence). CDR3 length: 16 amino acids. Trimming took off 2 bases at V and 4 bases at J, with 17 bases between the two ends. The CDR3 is CASSLRSAGRTETQYF. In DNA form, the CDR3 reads TGTGCCAGCAGTTTAAGGTCGGCGGGGAGAACAGAGACCCAGTACTTC.

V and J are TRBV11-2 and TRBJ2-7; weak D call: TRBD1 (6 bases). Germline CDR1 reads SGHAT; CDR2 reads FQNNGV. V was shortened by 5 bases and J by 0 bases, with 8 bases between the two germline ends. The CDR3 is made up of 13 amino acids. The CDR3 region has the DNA TGTGCCAGCAGCCGACAGGACTCCTACGAGCAGTACTTC. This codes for CASSRQDSYEQYF.

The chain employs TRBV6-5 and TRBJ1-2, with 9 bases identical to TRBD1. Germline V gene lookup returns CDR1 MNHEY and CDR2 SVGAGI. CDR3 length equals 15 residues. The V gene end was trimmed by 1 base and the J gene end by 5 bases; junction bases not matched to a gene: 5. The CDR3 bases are TGTGCCAGCAGTTACTGGACAGGGGTTCGGTATGGCTACACCTTC. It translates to CASSYWTGVRYGYTF.

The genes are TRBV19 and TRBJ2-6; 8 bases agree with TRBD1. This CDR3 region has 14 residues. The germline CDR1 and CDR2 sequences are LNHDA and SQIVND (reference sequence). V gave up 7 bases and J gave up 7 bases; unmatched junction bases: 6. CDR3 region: CASKNDRGANVLTF. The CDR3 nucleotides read TGTGCCAGTAAAAATGACAGGGGTGCCAACGTCCTGACTTTC.

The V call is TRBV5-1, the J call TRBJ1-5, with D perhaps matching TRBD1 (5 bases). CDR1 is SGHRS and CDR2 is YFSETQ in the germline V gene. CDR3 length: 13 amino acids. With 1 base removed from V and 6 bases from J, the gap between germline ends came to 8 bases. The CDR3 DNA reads TGCGCCAGCAGCTTGACAGGTGCTCAGCCCCAGCATTTT. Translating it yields CASSLTGAQPQHF. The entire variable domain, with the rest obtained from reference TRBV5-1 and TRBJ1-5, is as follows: KAGVTQTPRYLIKTRGQQVTLSCSPISGHRSVSWYQQTPGQGLQFLFEYFSETQRNKGNFPGRFSGRQFSNSRSEMNVSTLELGDSALYLCASSLTGAQPQHFGDGTRLSIL.

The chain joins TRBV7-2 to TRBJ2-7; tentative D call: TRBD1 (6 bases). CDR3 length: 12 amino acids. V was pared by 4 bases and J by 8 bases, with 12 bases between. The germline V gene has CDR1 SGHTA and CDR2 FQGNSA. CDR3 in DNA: TGTGCCAGCAGCTCATATCAGGGGAAGCAGTACTTC. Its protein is CASSSYQGKQYF.

CDR3 DNA sequence: TGTGCCAGCAGCTTAGCGAGGGAAGAGACCCAGTACTTC. Its protein is CASSLAREETQYF. The rearrangement joins TRBV7-2 to TRBJ2-5, with D possibly TRBD2 on 5 matching bases. Between the trimmed V and J ends, which lost 0 bases and 3 bases, there was a span of 5 bases. This CDR3 has 13 amino acids. The germline CDR1 and CDR2 sequences are SGHTA and FQGNSA.

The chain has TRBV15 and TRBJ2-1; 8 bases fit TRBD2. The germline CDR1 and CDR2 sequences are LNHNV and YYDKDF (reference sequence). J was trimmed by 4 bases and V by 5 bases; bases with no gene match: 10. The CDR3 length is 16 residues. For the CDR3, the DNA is TGTGCCACCAGCGGCCACTTTAGCGGGGCATACAATGAGCAGTTCTTC. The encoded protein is CATSGHFSGAYNEQFF.